This passage covers 5 T cell receptor beta chains from one sample sequenced in a study of siplizumab effects on memory and regulatory T cells. Here immunoSEQ multiplex PCR was the method, and the copy in TCRdb shows in-frame clones only, minus some. The sample yields about 110,000 clones, around nine tenths seen once. Sequencing was done on a sample of CD4+ T cells sorted from blood. These receptors were obtained from a human donor in good health.

The rearrangement uses TRBV6-5 and TRBJ1-5; D unresolved. The CDR3 covers 14 residues. V lost 0 bases and J 7 bases, leaving 10 bases between the germline ends. Germline CDR1 and CDR2: MNHEY and SVGAGI. This CDR3 reads CASSYSPDGQPQHF. CDR3 bases: TGTGCCAGCAGTTACTCCCCGGACGGCCAGCCCCAGCATTTT.

This chain links TRBV12-5 with TRBJ1-2, with 9 bases identical to TRBD1. This CDR3 is 16 amino acids long. Germline CDR1 LGHNT, CDR2 FRNRAP. Unmatched junction bases numbered 6, after V lost 0 bases and J lost 4 bases. CDR3 in DNA: TGTGCTAGTGGTTTGGTTCCCGGGACAGGGACCTATGGCTACACCTTC. The encoded protein is CASGLVPGTGTYGYTF.

This sequence joins TRBV5-4 and TRBJ2-5; 11 nucleotides line up with TRBD2. Trimming removed 4 bases from V and 11 bases from J; junction bases left unmatched: 13. CDR1 is SGHNT and CDR2 is YYREEE in the germline V gene (reference sequence). The CDR3 has 15 residues. Here the CDR3 reads CASSGGTSGAGTQYF. The CDR3 DNA follows: TGTGCCAGCAGCGGCGGGACTAGCGGTGCCGGGACGCAGTACTTC.

This chain links TRBV10-3 with TRBJ2-7; 8 nucleotides line up with TRBD1. CDR3 length: 16 residues. V gave up 6 bases and J gave up 0 bases; unmatched junction bases: 10. The germline V gene has CDR1 ENHRY and CDR2 SYGVKD. The CDR3 loop reads CAIRNGQGFTSYEQYF. CDR3 in DNA: TGTGCCATCAGGAATGGACAGGGCTTCACCTCCTACGAGCAGTACTTC.

This clone appeared a single time. The chain is built from TRBV25-1 and TRBJ2-3; 11 positions match TRBD2. From germline, CDR1 is MGHDK and CDR2 SYGVNS. The V and J ends lost 2 bases and 6 bases, in that order; junction bases with no gene match: 13. This CDR3 has 18 amino acids. The CDR3 bases are TGTGCCAGCAGTGAAGTGGGGACTAGCGGAGCTCGGCCGGATACGCAGTATTTT. This codes for CASSEVGTSGARPDTQYF.